The 26 T cell receptor beta chains presented below share a single source sample, sequenced in a study of blood T cell repertoires in COVID-19. Profiling relied on immunoSEQ multiplex PCR, and the TCRdb table lists in-frame clones only, not all of them. Among 65,000 or so clones listed, around 74% were seen once. Material: peripheral blood. The source is a woman aged 45 to 65 with active or convalescent COVID-19.

The V call is TRBV9, the J call TRBJ2-3; D perhaps matches TRBD2 (6 bases). Per the germline V gene, CDR1 is SGDLS and CDR2 is YYNGEE. Trimming left V 3 bases short and J 6 bases short, with 17 bases between. This CDR3 region has 15 residues. The CDR3 nucleotides read TGTGCCAGCAGCGCCTACGGGAGTGGAGAGGATACGCAGTATTTT. Translation gives CASSAYGSGEDTQYF.

The rearrangement uses TRBV30 and TRBJ2-1, with 8 bases lining up with TRBD2. The CDR3 runs to 14 residues. Trimming removed 0 bases from V and 8 bases from J; junction bases left unmatched: 6. The V gene's germline CDR1 is GTSNPN and CDR2 SVGIG (reference sequence). Here the CDR3 reads CAWSVDGRVDEQFF. In DNA, the CDR3 is TGTGCCTGGAGTGTTGACGGGAGGGTAGATGAGCAGTTCTTC. The variable domain in full, with the rest retrieved from reference TRBV30 and TRBJ2-1, is SQTIHQWPATLVQPVGSPLSLECTVEGTSNPNLYWYRQAAGRGLQLLFYSVGIGQISSEVPQNLSASRPQDRQFILSSKKLLLSDSGFYLCAWSVDGRVDEQFFGPGTRLTVL.

The gene calls are TRBV2 and TRBJ2-3; 7 nucleotides match TRBD2. The CDR3 runs 15 residues. V lost 1 base, J lost 5 bases, and 6 bases stayed unmatched. The germline CDR1 and CDR2 sequences are SNHLY and FYNNEI. The CDR3 reads CASSEDAGAQDTQYF. For the CDR3, the DNA is TGTGCCAGCAGTGAAGATGCGGGAGCTCAAGATACGCAGTATTTT.

This chain joins TRBV6-5 and TRBJ1-6; a weak D match, TRBD1 (5 bases). Germline-derived CDR1 and CDR2 are MNHEY and SVGAGI. This CDR3 is 15 amino acids long. The germline V and J ends were trimmed by 8 bases and 0 bases, with 11 bases remaining between them. CDR3: CASGARSSYNSPLHF. CDR3 bases: TGTGCCAGCGGGGCCAGGAGCTCCTATAATTCACCCCTCCACTTT.

The V and J genes are TRBV7-9 and TRBJ2-1, with 10 bases lining up with TRBD1. V shed 5 bases and J 9 bases; nucleotides not matched to a gene: 7. The CDR3 spans 14 residues. Germline loops: CDR1 SEHNR, CDR2 FQNEAQ (reference sequence). The CDR3 bases are TGTGCCAGCAGCGTTGACAGGGGGCAGAGTGAGCAGTTCTTC. Translating gives CASSVDRGQSEQFF.

This chain links TRBV7-6 with TRBJ2-2; 11 nucleotides align to TRBD1. CDR3 size: 17 residues. V dropped 5 bases and J dropped 1; count of bases not matched to a gene: 6. Germline CDR1 and CDR2: SGHVS and FNYEAQ. CDR3 in amino acids: CASSARTGGLNTGELFF. In DNA form, the CDR3 reads TGTGCCAGCAGCGCTCGGACAGGGGGCTTGAACACCGGGGAGCTGTTTTTT.

The chain carries TRBV30 and TRBJ1-2, with TRBD1 as a possible D gene (5 bases). The CDR3 is 11 amino acids. Per the germline V gene, CDR1 is GTSNPN and CDR2 is SVGIG (reference sequence). Trimming stripped 7 bases from V and 2 bases from J, with 8 bases between. CDR3 residues: CASRQNYGYTF. The CDR3 bases are TGTGCCTCTCGACAGAACTATGGCTACACCTTC.

J is TRBJ2-7 and V is TRBV12-3 or TRBV12-4; 9 bases are a match to TRBD1. CDR3 size: 13 residues. V trimming: 5 bases; J trimming: 9 bases; junction bases outside the gene matches: 8. CDR3 coding DNA: TGTGCCAGCAGTCCCTCGGGACAGGGTCGGCAGTACTTC. Its protein product is CASSPSGQGRQYF.

The count of this clone is one. The chain couples TRBV6-6 to TRBJ1-2; 7 bases map to TRBD1. CDR1 and CDR2 from the germline V gene are MNHNY and SVGAGI (reference sequence). The J segment lost 6 bases and the V segment lost 6 bases, leaving 13 bases of the junction unmatched. The CDR3 contains 15 residues. DNA of the CDR3: TGTGCCAGCAGGGGACGGGGACAGTCCCTAGATGGCTACACCTTC. Its translation is CASRGRGQSLDGYTF.

V usage is TRBV4-1 and J usage is TRBJ1-2; D is possibly TRBD1 (6 bases). Germline CDR1 and CDR2: MGHRA and YSYEKL. The CDR3 runs to 16 residues. Trimming stripped 0 bases from V and 8 bases from J, with 19 bases between. The CDR3 DNA sequence: TGCGCCAGCAGCCAAGATCGGGCAGGGGTAAGCTACGGCTACACCTTC. The encoded protein is CASSQDRAGVSYGYTF.

The chain has TRBV10-1 and TRBJ1-2, with D tentatively TRBD1 (5 bases). The CDR3 extends over 14 amino acids. Germline V gene lookup returns CDR1 WNHNN and CDR2 SYGVQD (reference sequence). The germline V and J ends were trimmed by 8 bases and 6 bases, with 19 bases remaining between them. The CDR3 is CASSRQRWEDGYTF. Written as DNA, the CDR3 is TGCGCCAGCTCCAGACAGAGATGGGAGGATGGCTACACCTTC.

This clone has just a few counts. The rearrangement uses TRBV4-2 and TRBJ1-1; D gene ambiguous. Trimming pared 0 bases from V and 7 bases from J, leaving 9 bases between. The germline V gene encodes CDR1 LGHNA and CDR2 YNFKEQ. This CDR3 comprises 13 residues. CDR3: CASSQESGSEAFF. DNA for the CDR3: TGTGCCAGCAGCCAAGAAAGCGGAAGTGAAGCTTTCTTT.

The chain has TRBV2 and TRBJ1-3, with unresolved D. The CDR3 extends over 15 amino acids. Per the germline V gene, CDR1 is SNHLY and CDR2 is FYNNEI. V was cut by 2 bases and J by 0 bases, with 8 bases left in between. CDR3 DNA sequence: TGTGCCAGCAGTGAAAGCCGGTCCTCTGGAAACACCATATATTTT. Translating gives CASSESRSSGNTIYF.

V gene TRBV3-1 (or the pseudogene TRBV3-2) combines with J gene TRBJ1-1; D unresolved. The CDR3 consists of 14 residues. V lost 6 bases and J 5 bases, leaving 16 bases between the germline ends. CDR1 LGHDT and CDR2 YNNKEL come from the germline V gene (reference sequence). As DNA, the CDR3 is TGTGCCAGCAGAAACGCAGGTTCTGGTACTGAAGCTTTCTTT. Translation gives CASRNAGSGTEAFF.

The V call is TRBV5-1, the J call TRBJ2-1; D may be TRBD1 (7 bases). Germline CDR1 SGHRS, CDR2 YFSETQ. V was clipped by 1 base and J by 7 bases, with 15 bases between them. There are 15 residues in the CDR3. The CDR3 protein is CASSLTPGDRNEQFF. In nucleotides, the CDR3 is TGCGCCAGCAGCTTGACACCGGGGGACAGAAATGAGCAGTTCTTC. Looking up the rest from reference TRBV5-1 and TRBJ2-1 gives the full variable domain: KAGVTQTPRYLIKTRGQQVTLSCSPISGHRSVSWYQQTPGQGLQFLFEYFSETQRNKGNFPGRFSGRQFSNSRSEMNVSTLELGDSALYLCASSLTPGDRNEQFFGPGTRLTVL.

This clone was seen once. The chain combines TRBV11-2 with TRBJ2-7; possibly TRBD1 for D (6 bases). Trimming shortened V by 6 bases and J by 12 bases, and 9 bases separated the two germline ends. The germline CDR1 and CDR2 sequences are SGHAT and FQNNGV. This CDR3 is built from 9 residues. DNA for the CDR3: TGTGCCAGCAGTCTACAGGGGTACTTC. Translated: CASSLQGYF.

The J gene is TRBJ2-1, the V gene TRBV25-1, with 12 nucleotides matching TRBD2. The CDR3 contains 16 residues. Germline CDR1 MGHDK, CDR2 SYGVNS. V shed 3 bases, J shed 6 bases, and the junction held 6 bases outside the gene matches. The CDR3 DNA sequence: TGTGCCAGCAGTGACGGACTAGCGGGAAGAAGCAATGAGCAGTTCTTC. Translating gives CASSDGLAGRSNEQFF.

The CDR3 DNA follows: TGCGCCAGCAGCTTGGAGGCGGGGTCCTACGAGCAGTACTTC. As protein: CASSLEAGSYEQYF. This chain uses TRBV5-1 with TRBJ2-7; D is possibly TRBD2 (6 bases). The V and J ends lost 0 bases and 1 base respectively, with 8 bases between them. The length of the CDR3 is 14 residues. The V gene's germline CDR1 is SGHRS and CDR2 YFSETQ.

The genes are TRBV19 and TRBJ1-5; a weak D match, TRBD1 (6 bases). The V gene lost 7 bases and the J gene lost 2 bases, with 15 bases spanning the gap. Per the germline V gene, CDR1 is LNHDA and CDR2 is SQIVND (reference sequence). The CDR3 length is 15 residues. CDR3 in DNA: TGTGCCAGTACGCCCCCAGGGGTGGGCAATCAGCCCCAGCATTTT. This encodes CASTPPGVGNQPQHF.

CDR3 in DNA: TGTGCCAGCACCCGACAGGGGACTCAACTCTATAATTCACCCCTCCACTTT. This sequence encodes CASTRQGTQLYNSPLHF. The J gene is TRBJ1-6, the V gene TRBV27; the match to TRBD1 covers 8 bases. Trimming cost V 7 bases and J 3 bases; bases outside gene matches: 11. CDR3 length: 17 amino acids. Germline CDR1 MNHEY, CDR2 SMNVEV (reference sequence).

This clone was seen only a few times. V and J are TRBV7-9 and TRBJ2-1; D remains unclear. V lost 0 bases to trimming and J lost 6 bases, with 3 bases between them. Germline V gene data show CDR1 as SEHNR and CDR2 as FQNEAQ (reference sequence). CDR3 length: 12 amino acids. The CDR3 coding sequence is TGTGCCAGCAGCTTAGCACTCAATGAGCAGTTCTTC. Translated: CASSLALNEQFF. Filled out from reference TRBV7-9 and TRBJ2-1, the complete variable domain reads DTGVSQNPRHKITKRGQNVTFRCDPISEHNRLYWYRQTLGQGPEFLTYFQNEAQLEKSRLLSDRFSAERPKGSFSTLEIQRTEQGDSAMYLCASSLALNEQFFGPGTRLTVL.

The V gene is TRBV13, the J gene TRBJ2-3; tentative D call: TRBD1 (6 bases). The V and J ends lost 1 base and 6 bases respectively, with 8 bases between them. The CDR3 covers 13 residues. Germline V lookup: CDR1 PRHDT, CDR2 FYEKMQ (reference sequence). CDR3 amino acids: CASSLAQGDTQYF. DNA for the CDR3: TGTGCCAGCAGCTTAGCCCAGGGGGATACGCAGTATTTT.

The sample holds a few counts of this clone. V usage is TRBV19 and J usage is TRBJ1-6; D is perhaps TRBD1 (5 bases). Trimming took 4 bases from V and 10 from J, leaving 17 bases between them. The CDR3 sequence is 15 residues long. CDR1 and CDR2 from the germline V gene are LNHDA and SQIVND (reference sequence). CDR3 DNA sequence: TGTGCCAGTAGTAACGGGGGTGTTCGGGAATCACCCCTCCACTTT. Its protein is CASSNGGVRESPLHF.

This clone was detected only once. V usage is TRBV5-1 and J usage is TRBJ2-3; tentatively, D is TRBD2 (5 bases). With 2 bases removed from V and 5 bases from J, the gap between germline ends came to 12 bases. CDR3 length equals 14 residues. Germline V gene sequence: CDR1 SGHRS, CDR2 YFSETQ. The CDR3 protein is CASSLQPRGDTQYF. CDR3 coding DNA: TGCGCCAGCAGCTTACAGCCTCGGGGAGATACGCAGTATTTT.

The chain links TRBV19 to TRBJ2-1; 10 nucleotides align to TRBD1. CDR3 length: 13 amino acids. V dropped 6 bases and J dropped 10; count of bases not matched to a gene: 6. CDR1 is LNHDA, CDR2 SQIVND, per germline (reference sequence). The chain's CDR3 is CASSRQGANEQFF. Written as DNA, the CDR3 is TGTGCCAGTAGCAGACAGGGGGCGAACGAGCAGTTCTTC.

As DNA, the CDR3 is TGTGCCAGCTCTCGGACAGGGCCGGGCGAGCAGTACTTC. It specifies CASSRTGPGEQYF. This chain uses TRBV6-5 with TRBJ2-7; 8 bases align to TRBD1. J was trimmed by 6 bases and V by 8 bases; bases with no gene match: 9. The CDR3 covers 13 residues. The germline CDR1 and CDR2 sequences are MNHEY and SVGAGI.